These T cell receptor beta chains were read from a single sample in a study of early stage breast cancer tumors. Clones were sequenced by immunoSEQ multiplex PCR, and TCRdb holds only the in-frame ones, with some missing. Of about 72,000 clones listed, more than 65% were seen once; the top ten hold about 3.6%. The sequenced sample was blood. The receptors come from a person between 60 and 70 years old with breast cancer. CDR3s include the opening cysteine and the closing phenylalanine or tryptophan. Clone size, where shown, is once, few, many, or a class for clones that have expanded.

j_gene,abundance,v_gene,len,CDR3aa
TRBJ1-1,NA,TRBV28,15,CASSLDGRMNTEAFF
TRBJ1-4,few,TRBV5-1,13,CASSLAGGEKLFF
TRBJ2-5,NA,TRBV5-1,14,CASNRGRGEETQYF
TRBJ2-2,NA,TRBV4-1,19,CASSQVLRVAGENTGELFF
TRBJ1-1,NA,TRBV2,13,CATELHPNTEAFF
TRBJ2-1,NA,TRBV11-2,14,CASSSRTGGDEQFF
TRBJ1-6,few,TRBV19,14,CASNEGPGNSPLHF
TRBJ2-3,NA,TRBV19,13,CASSIDGGDTQYF
TRBJ2-3,NA,TRBV19,13,CATRAGAADTQYF
TRBJ2-3,NA,TRBV5-4,16,CASSLGLAGSADTQYF
TRBJ2-5,NA,TRBV13,13,CASSFRRGQTQYF
TRBJ2-3,NA,TRBV6-4,17,CASSDPTPVIDTDTQYF
TRBJ1-5,NA,TRBV11-2,14,CASSRDRVRQPQHF
TRBJ1-3,NA,TRBV28,14,CASSFPGSGNTIYF
TRBJ2-1,few,TRBV28,11,CASQTGQGLFF
TRBJ2-3,NA,TRBV7-9,17,CASSLGEAGGYTDTQYF
TRBJ2-3,NA,TRBV9,15,CASSVAGHYTDTQYF
TRBJ1-5,few,TRBV5-6,14,CASSLGQHDQPQHF
TRBJ2-5,once,TRBV18,15,CASSPPGGGQETQYF
TRBJ2-5,NA,TRBV29-1,13,CSVAVVDQETQYF
TRBJ1-2,NA,TRBV7-3,13,CASSKDRGVGYTF
TRBJ1-4,NA,TRBV29-1,12,CSARTGNEKLFF
TRBJ2-1,NA,TRBV7-8,16,CASSFLVLAGGYEQFF
TRBJ2-3,NA,TRBV2,15,CASSVLERSIDTQYF
TRBJ2-2,NA,TRBV5-1,14,CASSWTGGSRELFF
TRBJ2-7,NA,TRBV6-1,14,CASTVSGARDEQYF
TRBJ2-7,few,TRBV7-2,12,CASSTGLYEQYF